Sequencing of this T cell receptor beta chain was carried out in a study of blood T cell repertoires in COVID-19. Across the whole study: Samples of COVID-19 (acute and convalescent) were obtained from the United States, Italy and Spain. PBMCs, B-cell-depleted T cells, or T cells were the source of the cDNA or gDNA that made up the material.

With 0 bases removed from V and 0 bases from J, the gap between germline ends came to 8 bases. CDR1 and CDR2 from the germline V gene are MGHDK and SYGVNS. The CDR3 has 15 amino acids. Original handling: Estimation of nucleated cell counts relied on the amplification of reference gene primers. TCRdb's copy holds only in-frame clones and misses some; the assay was immunoSEQ multiplex PCR. The V and J calls and the clone size are those of that table, but D and trimming were determined from the DNA. The profile covers 85,000 to 120,000 clones, with approximately 80% appearing a single time and about 14% taken by the ten largest.

The sample taken for sequencing was peripheral blood. The chain links TRBV25-1 to TRBJ1-2, with D maybe TRBD1 (6 bases). The TCR sequence derives from a woman aged 55-69 years with acute or convalescent COVID-19. This CDR3 reads CASSEYTGTNYGYTF. In DNA, the CDR3 is TGTGCCAGCAGTGAATATACAGGGACTAACTATGGCTACACCTTC.